This T cell receptor (beta chain) was captured by sequencing in a study of shared clonotypes between healthy human individuals. Profiling relied on immunoSEQ multiplex PCR, and the TCRdb table lists in-frame clones only, not all of them. The sample records around 1,100,000 clones, about 72% being singletons. This CDR3 is 15 amino acids long. Trimming took 6 bases from V and 0 from J, leaving 11 bases between them. From germline, CDR1 is SGHTA and CDR2 FQGTGA. This receptor was taken from a man aged 18 to 35 in good health. Some clones in this sample may be carry-over from other donors' samples. The V call is TRBV7-3, the J call TRBJ2-2; no clear D gene. Sequencing used memory CD4+ T cells from PBMCs. Sample subset: CD45RA-negative fraction. In DNA form, the CDR3 reads TGTGCCAGCAGTTTGCTACCCGCGAACACCGGGGAGCTGTTTTTT. Translated: CASSLLPANTGELFF.